This T cell receptor beta chain was sequenced in a study of post-analysis software for immune sequencing data. Whole-study context: There were relapsing-remitting, secondary progressive and progressive-relapsing multiple sclerosis among the disease courses included. Study outcomes and limitations: People with multiple sclerosis had a significantly lower normalized Chao1 diversity than controls did. With TRBV5-6, TRBV5-1 and TRBV20-1 included, a handful of TRBV segments were more frequent in patients than in controls.

This clonotype was counted between two and nine times. As yet, its antigen is unknown. The authors incorporated unique molecular identifiers into the TCR beta cDNA libraries. T cells, about 0.95 to 10 million of them, yielded roughly 550,000 cDNA molecules. Each CDR3 protein gets one entry after TCRdb re-called the PCR reads with MiXCR. The table lists approximately 770,000 distinct CDR3 sequences, around 42% of them singletons, with roughly 5% in the top ten. V lost 3 bases, J lost 0 bases, and 13 bases lay in between. The CDR3 has 15 residues. CDR1 and CDR2 (germline): SGDLS, YYNGEE. Sequencing input: blood. This chain connects TRBV9 to TRBJ2-7; a weak D match, TRBD2 (5 bases). The receptor comes from a girl aged 5-17 years with multiple sclerosis. CDR3 bases: TGTGCCAGCAGCGACCGACCTGGGAGCTCCTACGAGCAGTACTTC. Its translation is CASSDRPGSSYEQYF.